The next 28 T cell receptor beta chains were all read from a single sample in a study of T cell responses to AZD1222 COVID-19 vaccine. The protocol was immunoSEQ multiplex PCR, while the TCRdb copy is restricted to in-frame clones and leaves out a portion. Of some 140,000 clones in the sample, more than 85% are singletons; the top ten hold more than 0.7%. This specimen consisted of peripheral blood, obtained on day 0 of AZD1222 vaccination. These receptors originate from an adult in good health.

The rearrangement links TRBV3-1 (or the pseudogene TRBV3-2) to TRBJ2-3, with TRBD2 matching over 11 bases. Germline V gives CDR1 LGHDT, CDR2 YNNKEL (reference sequence). CDR3 size: 17 residues. The J segment lost 5 bases and the V segment lost 3 bases, leaving 10 bases of the junction unmatched. The CDR3 nucleotides read TGTGCCAGCAGCCATTCTAGCGGGGGGTTTGCGGGAGATACGCAGTATTTT. Translating it yields CASSHSSGGFAGDTQYF.

The rearrangement uses TRBV3-1 (or the pseudogene TRBV3-2) and TRBJ2-1; perhaps TRBD1 as D (6 bases). The germline V gene has CDR1 LGHDT and CDR2 YNNKEL (reference sequence). Trimming took 0 bases from V and 5 from J, leaving 17 bases between them. There are 17 residues in the CDR3. The CDR3 here is CASSQDLGQGPHNEQFF. CDR3 DNA: TGTGCCAGCAGCCAAGATCTAGGCCAGGGGCCACACAATGAGCAGTTCTTC.

J is TRBJ2-5 and V is TRBV5-5, with TRBD2 matching 9 bases. The trim removed 4 bases at V and 5 bases at J, leaving 12 bases unmatched. This CDR3 region has 16 residues. Per germline, CDR1 SGHKS and CDR2 YYEKEE (reference sequence). The CDR3 is CASSHGVAGVVETQYF. For the CDR3, the DNA is TGTGCCAGCAGCCACGGGGTAGCGGGGGTTGTTGAGACCCAGTACTTC.

The V and J genes are TRBV4-2 and TRBJ1-1; D not certain. CDR1 and CDR2 (germline): LGHNA, YNFKEQ. The CDR3 has 14 amino acids. Trimming shortened V by 4 bases and J by 8 bases, and 17 bases separated the two germline ends. The CDR3 protein is CASSPFGRTTEAFF. CDR3 nucleotide sequence: TGTGCCAGCAGCCCATTCGGACGGACCACCGAAGCTTTCTTT.

The chain employs TRBV7-2 and TRBJ2-3; 14 positions match TRBD2. The CDR3 runs 16 residues. Germline CDR1 reads SGHTA; CDR2 reads FQGNSA. With V trimmed by 5 bases and J by 6 bases, 7 bases remained unmatched. The CDR3 here is CASSAGLAGGTDTQYF. In DNA form, the CDR3 reads TGTGCCAGCAGCGCCGGACTAGCGGGGGGAACGGATACGCAGTATTTT.

CDR3 nucleotides: TGTGCCAGCAGTTACTCGGGGACAGGGTCCTACGAGCAGTACTTC. Translation gives CASSYSGTGSYEQYF. The chain combines TRBV6-5 with TRBJ2-7, with 9 bases aligning to TRBD1. Germline assignment: CDR1 MNHEY and CDR2 SVGAGI. CDR3 size: 15 residues. With V trimmed by 0 bases and J by 1 base, 1 base remained unmatched.

The V gene is TRBV10-3, the J gene TRBJ1-5; 9 nucleotides match TRBD1. Trimming removed 5 bases from V and 4 bases from J; junction bases left unmatched: 3. The CDR3 runs 14 residues. Germline CDR1 ENHRY, CDR2 SYGVKD. CDR3 amino acids: CAISKQGANQPQHF. Here the CDR3 DNA reads TGTGCCATCAGTAAACAGGGGGCGAATCAGCCCCAGCATTTT.

This chain connects TRBV10-2 to TRBJ1-3; D is perhaps TRBD1 (5 bases). Germline lookup yields CDR1 WSHSY and CDR2 SAAADI. This CDR3 has 13 residues. The DNA of the CDR3 is TGCGCAGCCGAAGACAGCTCTGGAAACACCATATATTTT. Translation gives CAAEDSSGNTIYF.

The J gene is TRBJ1-4, the V gene TRBV2; no definite D call. The CDR3 has 13 residues. The germline gives CDR1 SNHLY, CDR2 FYNNEI. Trimming removed 8 bases at V and 8 bases at J, with 15 bases between. The CDR3 nucleotides read TGTGCCAGCGCCGGGCCCGAAGCCGAAAAACTGTTTTTT. It yields the protein CASAGPEAEKLFF.

This clone was seen only once. This chain uses TRBV6-5 with TRBJ2-7, with D perhaps TRBD1 or TRBD2 (5 bases each). This CDR3 contains 12 residues. Trimming took 10 bases from V and 5 from J, leaving 15 bases between them. Germline CDR1 MNHEY, CDR2 SVGAGI. The CDR3 DNA follows: TGTGCCACCACCGGGACCGCAGACGAGCAGTACTTC. Residues: CATTGTADEQYF.

This rearrangement joins TRBV7-8 to TRBJ1-1, with no clear D. V lost 2 bases to trimming and J lost 5 bases, with 6 bases between them. Germline V gene lookup returns CDR1 SGHVS and CDR2 FQNEAQ. The CDR3 consists of 12 residues. The CDR3 sequence: CASSLRGTEAFF. The CDR3 region has the DNA TGTGCCAGCAGCTTACGGGGAACTGAAGCTTTCTTT.

This clone was seen a single time. The chain joins TRBV5-4 to TRBJ2-5; TRBD2 matches 8 bases. V lost 10 bases to trimming and J lost 5 bases; unmatched junction nucleotides: 10. The germline CDR1 and CDR2 sequences are SGHNT and YYREEE (reference sequence). The CDR3 loop spans 13 amino acids. In nucleotides, the CDR3 is TGTGCCTTCGGAACGGGGGGGCGGGAGACCCAGTACTTC. Its translation is CAFGTGGRETQYF.

The chain employs TRBV7-9 and TRBJ1-5, with a tentative D call TRBD1 (5 bases). V was cut by 4 bases and J by 2 bases, with 9 bases left in between. Germline V gives CDR1 SEHNR, CDR2 FQNEAQ (reference sequence). This CDR3 has 14 residues. Here the CDR3 reads CASSSDRRNQPQHF. CDR3 DNA: TGTGCCAGCAGCTCCGACAGACGCAATCAGCCCCAGCATTTT.

The chain couples TRBV6-5 to TRBJ1-2; D may be TRBD1 (6 bases). Germline CDR1 reads MNHEY; CDR2 reads SVGAGI. The CDR3 consists of 14 residues. V dropped 2 bases and J dropped 4 bases, with 11 bases sitting between them. The CDR3 bases are TGTGCCAGCAGTTACAACAGGGAAAGCTATGGCTACACCTTC. It yields the protein CASSYNRESYGYTF.

This chain joins TRBV19 and TRBJ1-3; maybe TRBD1 (5 bases). Trimming removed 3 bases at V and 1 base at J, with 10 bases between. The CDR3 spans 15 residues. Germline CDR1 LNHDA, CDR2 SQIVND (reference sequence). The CDR3 DNA is TGTGCCAGTAGTATTTCAGGGACTTCTGGAAACACCATATATTTT. The encoded protein is CASSISGTSGNTIYF.

This chain links TRBV3-1 (or the pseudogene TRBV3-2) with TRBJ1-2; D gene uncertain. This CDR3 is 13 amino acids long. Germline lookup yields CDR1 LGHDT and CDR2 YNNKEL (reference sequence). Trimming left V 0 bases short and J 13 bases short, with 15 bases between. CDR3 protein: CASSQDLNDPSTF. DNA for the CDR3: TGTGCCAGCAGCCAAGACCTCAATGATCCCTCCACCTTC.

The chain has TRBV25-1 and TRBJ1-2, with D perhaps matching TRBD1 (5 bases). Germline values: CDR1 MGHDK, CDR2 SYGVNS. The CDR3 has 15 residues. V lost 0 bases and J 6 bases, leaving 14 bases between the germline ends. As DNA, the CDR3 is TGTGCCAGCAGTGAATATACGTGGCAGGGAGATGGCTACACCTTC. Its protein product is CASSEYTWQGDGYTF.

The V call is TRBV7-2, the J call TRBJ2-1; D possibly corresponds to TRBD1 (6 bases). V gave up 4 bases and J gave up 9 bases, with 16 bases separating them. Germline V gene data show CDR1 as SGHTA and CDR2 as FQGNSA. CDR3 length equals 14 residues. The CDR3 sequence is CASSSTYTGSEQFF. In nucleotides, the CDR3 is TGTGCCAGCAGCTCGACTTACACAGGGTCTGAGCAGTTCTTC.

The V call is TRBV14, the J call TRBJ2-1; D is ambiguous. The CDR3 spans 17 residues. The germline CDR1 and CDR2 sequences are SGHDN and FVKESK. The V and J ends lost 0 bases and 6 bases respectively, with 18 bases between them. The CDR3 bases are TGTGCCAGCAGCCAAGAAAGAGGACGGTGGACCGGCAATGAGCAGTTCTTC. Amino acids: CASSQERGRWTGNEQFF.

This sequence joins TRBV6-5 and TRBJ1-2, with D tentatively TRBD1 (5 bases). The CDR3 consists of 15 residues. The germline gives CDR1 MNHEY, CDR2 SVGAGI. V was clipped by 5 bases and J by 7 bases, with 20 bases between them. The CDR3 sequence is CASSPWGGERGGYTF. The CDR3 nucleotides read TGTGCCAGCAGTCCCTGGGGGGGGGAGAGGGGTGGCTACACCTTC.

The rearrangement uses TRBV7-9 and TRBJ1-6, with 8 bases lining up with TRBD1. Germline CDR1 and CDR2: SEHNR and FQNEAQ (reference sequence). This CDR3 is 16 amino acids long. V lost 6 bases to trimming and J lost 7 bases; unmatched junction nucleotides: 11. CDR3 bases: TGTGCCAGCAGTACCTCACAGGGGGAGGTGAATTCACCCCTCCACTTT. Its translation: CASSTSQGEVNSPLHF. The full variable domain, completed using reference TRBV7-9 and TRBJ1-6, is DTGVSQNPRHKITKRGQNVTFRCDPISEHNRLYWYRQTLGQGPEFLTYFQNEAQLEKSRLLSDRFSAERPKGSFSTLEIQRTEQGDSAMYLCASSTSQGEVNSPLHFGNGTRLTVT.

The rearrangement uses TRBV27 and TRBJ2-7; D unresolved. The germline V gene has CDR1 MNHEY and CDR2 SMNVEV (reference sequence). Trimming left V 2 bases short and J 3 bases short, with 8 bases between. The CDR3 length is 13 residues. The CDR3, as DNA: TGTGCCAGCAGTTTAGCCCCAAACTACGAGCAGTACTTC. It is translated as CASSLAPNYEQYF.

This sequence joins TRBV6-5 and TRBJ1-5; 8 positions match TRBD1. Trimming at V came to 4 bases and at J to 7 bases, leaving 6 bases not matched to a gene. In germline, CDR1 is MNHEY, CDR2 SVGAGI. CDR3 length: 14 amino acids. CDR3 coding DNA: TGTGCCAGCAGTTCTGGACAGGGTTTACAGCCCCAGCATTTT. As protein: CASSSGQGLQPQHF.

V usage is TRBV5-1 and J usage is TRBJ1-1; D is undetermined. From germline, CDR1 is SGHRS and CDR2 YFSETQ. Trimming removed 3 bases from V and 1 base from J, with 7 bases in between. The CDR3 is made up of 13 amino acids. CDR3 DNA sequence: TGCGCCAGCAGCTGGCGGGAGAACACTGAAGCTTTCTTT. This sequence encodes CASSWRENTEAFF.

V gene TRBV20-1 combines with J gene TRBJ1-1; D is undetermined. Per the germline V gene, CDR1 is DFQATT and CDR2 is SNEGSKA (reference sequence). The CDR3 runs 11 residues. The CDR3 loop reads CRTGRGSEAFF. The CDR3 region has the DNA TGCAGGACCGGTCGTGGCTCTGAAGCTTTCTTT.

The chain employs TRBV27 and TRBJ2-3; D might be TRBD2 (6 bases). Germline V gene sequence: CDR1 MNHEY, CDR2 SMNVEV (reference sequence). V lost 4 bases and J lost 7, with 12 bases in between. The CDR3 spans 13 residues. CDR3 amino acids: CASSSAGGNTQYF. The CDR3, as DNA: TGTGCCAGCAGTTCCGCCGGGGGAAATACGCAGTATTTT.

The chain combines TRBV6-1 with TRBJ2-1; D gene ambiguous. The CDR3 consists of 11 residues. Germline CDR1 reads MNHNS; CDR2 reads SASEGT. V was pared by 1 base and J by 12 bases, with 7 bases between. As DNA, the CDR3 is TGTGCCAGCAGTGAAGACGGTGGGCAGTTCTTC. Protein sequence: CASSEDGGQFF.

The chain couples TRBV7-3 to TRBJ2-2, with 8 bases that match TRBD2. CDR1 is SGHTA and CDR2 is FQGTGA in the germline V gene. The V and J ends lost 3 bases and 0 bases, in that order; junction bases with no gene match: 0. The CDR3 covers 15 residues. CDR3 loop: CASSLGLANTGELFF. CDR3 in DNA: TGTGCCAGCAGCTTGGGACTAGCGAACACCGGGGAGCTGTTTTTT.